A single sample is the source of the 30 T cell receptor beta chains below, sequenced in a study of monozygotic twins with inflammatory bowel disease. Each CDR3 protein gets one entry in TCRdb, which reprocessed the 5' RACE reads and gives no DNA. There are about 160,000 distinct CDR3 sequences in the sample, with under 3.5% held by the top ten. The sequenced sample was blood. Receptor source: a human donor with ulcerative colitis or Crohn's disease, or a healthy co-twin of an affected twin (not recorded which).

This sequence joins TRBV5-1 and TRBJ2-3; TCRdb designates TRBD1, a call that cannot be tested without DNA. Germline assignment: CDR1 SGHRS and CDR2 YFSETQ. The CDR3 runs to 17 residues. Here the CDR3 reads CASSRHPGTESFSTQYF.

The chain's CDR3 is CAISDSGIRTYEQYF. The gene calls are TRBV10-3 and TRBJ2-7; TCRdb returns TRBD2, unconfirmable since there is no DNA. Germline loops: CDR1 ENHRY, CDR2 SYGVKD. The CDR3 consists of 15 residues.

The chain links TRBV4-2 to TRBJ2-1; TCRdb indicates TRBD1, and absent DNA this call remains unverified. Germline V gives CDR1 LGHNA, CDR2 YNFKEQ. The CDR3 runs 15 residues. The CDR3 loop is CASSQEGTVSVGQFF.

The CDR3 region is CASSLGQTEGEQYF. The J gene is TRBJ2-7, the V gene TRBV18; the D call from TCRdb, TRBD1, cannot be confirmed without DNA. Germline CDR1 is KGHSH and CDR2 is LQKENI. CDR3 size: 14 residues. Supplemented by reference TRBV18 and TRBJ2-7, the full variable domain reads NAGVMQNPRHLVRRRGQEARLRCSPMKGHSHVYWYRQLPEEGLKFMVYLQKENIIDESGMPKERFSAEFPKEGPSILRIQQVVRGDSAAYFCASSLGQTEGEQYFGPGTRLTVT.

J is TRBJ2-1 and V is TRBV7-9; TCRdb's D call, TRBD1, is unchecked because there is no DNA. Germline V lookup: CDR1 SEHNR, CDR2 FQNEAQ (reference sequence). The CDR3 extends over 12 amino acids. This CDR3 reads CASSAPSVEQFF. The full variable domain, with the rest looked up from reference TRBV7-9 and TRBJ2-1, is DTGVSQNPRHKITKRGQNVTFRCDPISEHNRLYWYRQTLGQGPEFLTYFQNEAQLEKSRLLSDRFSAERPKGSFSTLEIQRTEQGDSAMYLCASSAPSVEQFFGPGTRLTVL.

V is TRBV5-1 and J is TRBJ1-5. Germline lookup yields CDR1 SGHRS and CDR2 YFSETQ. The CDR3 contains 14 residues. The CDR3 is CASSLSLGNQPQHF.

Here the CDR3 reads CASSLVVLITGELFF. The chain combines TRBV7-2 with TRBJ2-2. The V gene's germline CDR1 is SGHTA and CDR2 FQGNSA. This CDR3 has 15 residues. The full variable domain, with the rest looked up from reference TRBV7-2 and TRBJ2-2, is GAGVSQSPSNKVTEKGKDVELRCDPISGHTALYWYRQSLGQGLEFLIYFQGNSAPDKSGLPSDRFSAERTGGSVSTLTIQRTQQEDSAVYLCASSLVVLITGELFFGEGSRLTVL.

CDR3 amino acids: CASSYPPGTLHF. The chain uses TRBV6-6 and TRBJ1-6; as DNA is missing, the TRBD1 call by TCRdb cannot be tested. CDR3 length: 12 amino acids. Germline loops: CDR1 MNHNY, CDR2 SVGAGI (reference sequence).

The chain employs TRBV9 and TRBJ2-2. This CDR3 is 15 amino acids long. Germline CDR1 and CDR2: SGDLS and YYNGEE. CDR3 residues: CASSVEGNVAGELFF.

The CDR3 protein is CASKSVGTSYNEQFF. The chain joins TRBV2 to TRBJ2-1; TCRdb picks TRBD2, but there is no DNA to check that call. Germline V gene lookup returns CDR1 SNHLY and CDR2 FYNNEI. This CDR3 region has 15 residues.

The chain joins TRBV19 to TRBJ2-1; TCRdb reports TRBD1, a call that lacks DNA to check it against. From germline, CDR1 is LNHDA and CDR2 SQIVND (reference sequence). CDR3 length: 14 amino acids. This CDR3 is CASSLRTGAHEQFF.

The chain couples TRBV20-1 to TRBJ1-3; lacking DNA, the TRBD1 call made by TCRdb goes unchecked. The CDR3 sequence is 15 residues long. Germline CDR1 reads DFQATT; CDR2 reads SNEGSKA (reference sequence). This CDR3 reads CSATPGRSSGNTIYF.

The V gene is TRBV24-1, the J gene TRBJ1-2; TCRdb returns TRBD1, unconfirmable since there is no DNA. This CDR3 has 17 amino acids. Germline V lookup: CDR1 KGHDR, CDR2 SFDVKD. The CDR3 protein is CATSDPGEHDRGRGYTF.

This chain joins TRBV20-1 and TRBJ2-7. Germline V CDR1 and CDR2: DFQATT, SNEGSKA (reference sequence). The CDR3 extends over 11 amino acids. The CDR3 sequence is CSASQAYEQYF.

The CDR3: CASSFDYESYNEQFF. This sequence joins TRBV13 and TRBJ2-1. CDR3 length: 15 amino acids. Germline CDR1 reads PRHDT; CDR2 reads FYEKMQ (reference sequence).

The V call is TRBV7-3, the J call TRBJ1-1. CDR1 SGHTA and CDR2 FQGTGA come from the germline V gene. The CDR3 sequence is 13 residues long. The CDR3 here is CASSFKRNTEAFF. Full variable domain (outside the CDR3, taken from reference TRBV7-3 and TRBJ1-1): GAGVSQTPSNKVTEKGKYVELRCDPISGHTALYWYRQSLGQGPEFLIYFQGTGAADDSGLPNDRFFAVRPEGSVSTLKIQRTERGDSAVYLCASSFKRNTEAFFGQGTRLTVV.

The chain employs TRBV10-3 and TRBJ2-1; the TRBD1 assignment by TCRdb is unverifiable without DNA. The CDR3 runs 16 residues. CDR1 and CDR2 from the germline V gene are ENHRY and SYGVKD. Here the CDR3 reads CAISDGTRGSYNEQFF.

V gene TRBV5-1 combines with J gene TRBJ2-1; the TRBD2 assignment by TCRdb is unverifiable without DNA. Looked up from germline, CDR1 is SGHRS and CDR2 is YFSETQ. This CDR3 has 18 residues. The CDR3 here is CASSLARLAGDFYNEQFF.

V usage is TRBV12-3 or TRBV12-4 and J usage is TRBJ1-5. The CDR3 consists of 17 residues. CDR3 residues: CASSLAASPSSNQPQHF.

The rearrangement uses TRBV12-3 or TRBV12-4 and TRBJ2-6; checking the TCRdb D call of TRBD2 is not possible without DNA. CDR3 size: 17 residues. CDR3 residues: CASSLRAGGPGANVLTF.

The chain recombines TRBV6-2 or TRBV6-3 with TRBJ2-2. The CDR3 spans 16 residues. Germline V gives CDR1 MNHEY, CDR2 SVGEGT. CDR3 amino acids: CASSYNGRKNTGELFF.

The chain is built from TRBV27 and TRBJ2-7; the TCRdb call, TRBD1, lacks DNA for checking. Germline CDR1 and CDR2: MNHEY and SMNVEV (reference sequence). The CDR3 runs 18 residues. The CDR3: CASSHPPGREDYSYEQYF.

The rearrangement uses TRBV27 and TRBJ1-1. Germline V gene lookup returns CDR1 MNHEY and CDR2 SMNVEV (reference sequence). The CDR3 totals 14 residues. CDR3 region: CASSFHGKNTEAFF.

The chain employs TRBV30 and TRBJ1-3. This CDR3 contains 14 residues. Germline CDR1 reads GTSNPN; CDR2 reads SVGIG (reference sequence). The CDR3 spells CAWSVAGRRNTIYF.

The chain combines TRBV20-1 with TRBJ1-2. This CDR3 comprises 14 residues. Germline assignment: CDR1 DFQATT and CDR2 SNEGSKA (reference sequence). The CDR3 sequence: CSAGVQDANYGYTF.

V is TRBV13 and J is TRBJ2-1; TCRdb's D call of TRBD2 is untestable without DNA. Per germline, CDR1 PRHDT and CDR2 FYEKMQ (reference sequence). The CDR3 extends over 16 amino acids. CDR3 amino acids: CATEALLAGGPNEQFF. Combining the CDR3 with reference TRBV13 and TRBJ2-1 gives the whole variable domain AAGVIQSPRHLIKEKRETATLKCYPIPRHDTVYWYQQGPGQDPQFLISFYEKMQSDKGSIPDRFSAQQFSDYHSELNMSSLELGDSALYFCATEALLAGGPNEQFFGPGTRLTVL.

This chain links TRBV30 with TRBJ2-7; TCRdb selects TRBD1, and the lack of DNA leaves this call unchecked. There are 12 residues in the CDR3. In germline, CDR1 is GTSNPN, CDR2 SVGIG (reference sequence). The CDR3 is CAWSVSVGEQYF.

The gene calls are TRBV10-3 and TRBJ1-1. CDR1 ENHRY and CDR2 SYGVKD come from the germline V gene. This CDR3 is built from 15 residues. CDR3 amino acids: CAISDPGGPRFGAFF.

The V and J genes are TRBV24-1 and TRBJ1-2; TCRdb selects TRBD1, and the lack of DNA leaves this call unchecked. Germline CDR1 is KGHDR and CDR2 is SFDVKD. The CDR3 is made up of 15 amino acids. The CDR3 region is CATSDPGQGSHGYTF.

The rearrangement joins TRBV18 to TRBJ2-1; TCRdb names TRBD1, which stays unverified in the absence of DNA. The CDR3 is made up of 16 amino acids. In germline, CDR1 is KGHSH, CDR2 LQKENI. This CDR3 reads CASSPGTRAPYNEQFF.